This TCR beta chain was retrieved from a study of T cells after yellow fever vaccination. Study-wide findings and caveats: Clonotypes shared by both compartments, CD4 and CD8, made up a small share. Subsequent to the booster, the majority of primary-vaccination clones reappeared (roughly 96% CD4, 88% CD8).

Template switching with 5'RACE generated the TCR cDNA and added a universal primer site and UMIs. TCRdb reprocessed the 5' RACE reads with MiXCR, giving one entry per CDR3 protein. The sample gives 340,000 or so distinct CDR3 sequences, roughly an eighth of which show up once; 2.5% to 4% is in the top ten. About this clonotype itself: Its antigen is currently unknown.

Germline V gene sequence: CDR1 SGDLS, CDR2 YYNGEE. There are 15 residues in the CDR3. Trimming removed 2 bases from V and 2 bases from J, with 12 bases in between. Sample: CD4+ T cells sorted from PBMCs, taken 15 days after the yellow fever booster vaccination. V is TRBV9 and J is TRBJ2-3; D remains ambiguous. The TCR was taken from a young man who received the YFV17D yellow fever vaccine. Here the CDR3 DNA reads TGTGCCAGCAGCGTCTCGACCGGCTCCACAGATACGCAGTATTTT. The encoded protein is CASSVSTGSTDTQYF.